Below, 9 T cell receptor beta chains from the same sample are listed, as sequenced in a study of tumor-infiltrating lymphocytes in primary liver carcinoma. Germline DNA was extracted too, while blood RNA derived from unsorted whole blood. A primer matching the constant region was used to make TCR beta cDNA from around 550 ng of total RNA. Slightly modified ARM-PCR with three nested multiplex PCR rounds yielded TCR beta libraries. Forward primers for TRBV1-TRBV30 and a C-beta reverse primer served the first two PCR rounds, at approximately 10 cycles each. MiXCR, run by TCRdb on the multiplex PCR reads, gives a single entry per CDR3 protein. The sample shows around 330,000 distinct CDR3 sequences, almost 60% of them seen only once. The sample was peripheral blood. The source is a woman aged 25 to 39 with primary liver carcinoma and hepatitis B virus infection.

The chain carries TRBV30 and TRBJ2-5, with 11 bases lining up with TRBD2. Germline V lookup: CDR1 GTSNPN, CDR2 SVGIG (reference sequence). Germline trimming cut 3 bases from V and 5 bases from J; bases unmatched to any gene: 14. This CDR3 comprises 17 residues. DNA of the CDR3: TGTGCCTGGAGGGATACTAGCGGGAGCTTCGTTAGGGAGACCCAGTACTTC. Residues: CAWRDTSGSFVRETQYF. The full variable domain, in which reference TRBV30 and TRBJ2-5 provide the parts outside the CDR3, is SQTIHQWPATLVQPVGSPLSLECTVEGTSNPNLYWYRQAAGRGLQLLFYSVGIGQISSEVPQNLSASRPQDRQFILSSKKLLLSDSGFYLCAWRDTSGSFVRETQYFGPGTRLLVL.

This clonotype was seen once. Its ends do not fully match the called genes, so a read error is possible. The rearrangement links TRBV4-1 to TRBJ2-5, with 7 bases lining up with TRBD1. This CDR3 has 14 amino acids. Germline V gene sequence: CDR1 MGHRA, CDR2 YSYEKL. The chain's CDR3 is CVSSQEEGAVTQYF. In DNA form, the CDR3 reads TGCGTCAGCAGCCAAGAAGAGGGGGCCGTGACCCAGTATTTC.

The gene calls are TRBV11-2 and TRBJ2-5; D is unclear. The V gene's germline CDR1 is SGHAT and CDR2 FQNNGV. This CDR3 contains 12 residues. Trimming left V 8 bases short and J 4 bases short, with 11 bases between. In DNA form, the CDR3 reads TGTGCCAGCTGCATGAAGGGAGAGACCCAGTACTTC. It specifies CASCMKGETQYF.

As to this clonotype: The junction departs from germline at one end; a sequencing error may be responsible. The gene calls are TRBV11-2 and TRBJ2-1; 10 bases line up with TRBD1. There are 20 residues in the CDR3. Germline CDR1 SGHAT, CDR2 FQNNGV. The CDR3: CASSLALRYIDRGPYNEQFF. CDR3 nucleotides: TGTGCCAGCAGCTTAGCTCTCAGATACATCGACAGGGGGCCTTACAATGAGCAATTCTTC.

V usage is TRBV6-6 and J usage is TRBJ2-1; D is ambiguous. Deletions cut 6 bases from V and 13 bases from J, with 13 bases between. The CDR3 has 11 amino acids. Germline CDR1 reads MNHNY; CDR2 reads SVGAGI (reference sequence). CDR3 amino acids: CASRFDAAQFF. In nucleotides, the CDR3 is TGTGCCAGCAGGTTCGACGCGGCCCAGTTCTTC.

This clonotype was seen just once. A read error may produce the germline difference seen at one junction end. The rearrangement links TRBV7-3 to TRBJ2-1, with D uncertain. The CDR3 spans 13 residues. Germline CDR1 SGHTA, CDR2 FQGTGA. CDR3 amino acids: CASSLDPRNEQFF. As DNA, the CDR3 is TGTGCCAGTAGCTTAGACCCTCGGAATGAGCAGTTCTTC.

This clonotype turned up a few times. In DNA, the CDR3 is TGTGCCAGCAGCCAAGTCGGGACTAGAATCTACGAGCAGTACTTC. This translates into CASSQVGTRIYEQYF. This chain connects TRBV14 to TRBJ2-7; 8 bases agree with TRBD2. J was trimmed by 3 bases and V by 1 base; bases with no gene match: 5. Germline V gene data show CDR1 as SGHDN and CDR2 as FVKESK. This CDR3 is 15 amino acids long.

The chain couples TRBV10-3 to TRBJ2-2; perhaps D is TRBD1 or TRBD2 (6 bases each). V was trimmed by 2 bases and J by 4 bases, leaving 20 bases between them. The CDR3 consists of 18 residues. Germline V lookup: CDR1 ENHRY, CDR2 SYGVKD. The CDR3 region has the DNA TGTGCCATCAGTGAGACGAGGGGGGTAGACTATTCCACCGGGGAGCTGTTTTTT. This encodes CAISETRGVDYSTGELFF.

As regards this clonotype: Given a much more abundant clone one base away, this may be a read error. V and J are TRBV6-5 and TRBJ2-6; TRBD2 agrees at 7 bases. The germline V gene encodes CDR1 MNHEY and CDR2 SVGAGI. CDR3 size: 19 residues. V shed 5 bases, J shed 2 bases, and the junction held 15 bases outside the gene matches. CDR3 sequence (DNA): TGTGCCAGCAGTGCCCGTAGAGGGAGGGCCTATACTGGGGCCAACGTCCTGACTTTC. This codes for CASSARRGRAYTGANVLTF.